Listed below are T cell receptor beta chains from one sample, sequenced in a study of T cell repertoires in cytomegalovirus infection. Each CDR3 protein is one row after TCRdb ran MiXCR on the reads. The sample gives some 700,000 distinct CDR3 sequences, 30% to 40% of which show up once; about 18% is in the top ten. Their cognate antigens are unknown. Sequenced here: cultured PBMCs, sampled from culture after CMV antigen stimulation. All receptors derive from a human donor in good health (CMV status not recorded). Some clones in this sample may be carry-over from other donors' samples. Both conserved end residues are part of each CDR3. Each record gives: clone size, V gene, J gene, D gene, CDR3 protein, CDR3 DNA. D genes are given only for firm matches. Size is stated for part of the rows, as once, few or many counts, or as a class when the clone is expanded.

>few|TRBV7-9|TRBJ2-3|TRBD2
CASSLGLAGGPEDTQYF
TGTGCCAGCAGCTTAGGACTAGCGGGGGGGCCGGAGGATACGCAGTATTTT
>many|TRBV12-3/TRBV12-4|TRBJ1-1|TRBD1
CASRGTGVGGTEAFF
TGTGCCAGCAGAGGGACAGGGGTTGGGGGCACTGAAGCTTTCTTT
>NA|TRBV28|TRBJ2-5|NA
CASSTRARSETQYF
TGTGCCAGCAGTACCCGGGCCCGGAGCGAGACCCAGTACTTC
>NA|TRBV14|TRBJ2-1|NA
CASSQLRDSYNEQFF
TGTGCCAGCAGCCAACTCCGGGACTCCTACAATGAGCAGTTCTTC
>few|TRBV28|TRBJ2-5|NA
CASSLYGNQETQYF
TGTGCCAGCAGTTTATACGGAAATCAAGAGACCCAGTACTTC
>NA|TRBV27|TRBJ2-7|NA
CASKVVKEGYEQYF
TGTGCCAGCAAGGTCGTGAAGGAGGGGTACGAGCAGTACTTC
>NA|TRBV7-2|TRBJ2-2|NA
CASRSQGFAGELFF
TGTGCCAGCAGGTCACAGGGTTTTGCAGGGGAGCTGTTTTTT
>NA|TRBV3-1|TRBJ2-3|NA
CASSPLSAMDTQYF
TGTGCCAGCAGCCCCTTGTCGGCGATGGATACGCAGTATTTT
>NA|TRBV6-5|TRBJ2-2|TRBD2
CASSYPSLGSGRVELFF
TGTGCCAGCAGTTACCCGTCCCTTGGTAGCGGGAGAGTGGAGCTGTTTTTT
>few|TRBV14|TRBJ2-1|TRBD2
CASSRLAGGPWNEQFF
TGTGCCAGCAGCCGTCTAGCGGGAGGGCCCTGGAATGAGCAGTTCTTC
>NA|TRBV18|TRBJ2-5|NA
CASSPGSGFSETQYF
TGTGCCAGCTCACCCGGGAGCGGTTTCTCTGAGACCCAGTACTTC
>NA|TRBV7-2|TRBJ2-3|TRBD2
CASSPGTTGTTDTQYF
TGTGCCAGCAGCCCAGGGACTACTGGCACCACAGATACGCAGTATTTT
>NA|TRBV10-2|TRBJ2-5|NA
CASSESSGRETQYF
TGCGCCAGCAGTGAGTCGTCAGGACGCGAGACCCAGTACTTC
>NA|TRBV6-2/TRBV6-3|TRBJ2-5|NA
CASNKTRYQETQYF
TGTGCCAGTAACAAAACTCGGTACCAAGAGACCCAGTACTTC
>NA|TRBV6-1|TRBJ2-3|TRBD2
CASSAASGFTDTQYF
TGTGCCAGCAGTGCCGCTAGCGGTTTCACAGATACGCAGTATTTT
>few|TRBV19|TRBJ1-2|NA
CASSQRAVNYGYTF
TGTGCCAGTAGCCAGAGGGCCGTCAACTATGGCTACACCTTC
>once|TRBV14|TRBJ1-1|NA
CASSSGLSPEAFF
TGTGCCAGCAGTTCCGGACTGTCCCCTGAAGCTTTCTTT
>many|TRBV7-2|TRBJ1-5|NA
CASSYLGGNQPQHF
TGTGCCAGCAGCTATCTGGGAGGCAATCAGCCCCAGCATTTT
>NA|TRBV25-1|TRBJ2-2|NA
CASSAGMNTGELFF
TGTGCCAGCAGTGCGGGGATGAACACCGGGGAGCTGTTTTTT
>many|TRBV7-2|TRBJ2-7|TRBD2
CASSLVGLANYEQYF
TGTGCCAGCAGCTTAGTGGGACTAGCGAACTACGAGCAGTACTTC
>few|TRBV11-2|TRBJ1-5|NA
CASSLSGSDNQPQHF
TGTGCCAGCAGCTTATCAGGGTCAGACAATCAGCCCCAGCATTTT
>NA|TRBV6-1|TRBJ2-7|TRBD1
CASSPRLGQIYEQYF
TGTGCCAGCAGTCCCAGATTGGGACAGATCTACGAGCAGTACTTC
>NA|TRBV11-2|TRBJ2-7|NA
CASSPRTPYEQYF
TGTGCCAGCAGCCCGCGGACTCCCTACGAGCAGTACTTC
>NA|TRBV7-6|TRBJ1-3|TRBD1
CASSLTGAIYF
TGTGCCAGCAGCTTAACAGGGGCCATATATTTT
>few|TRBV30|TRBJ1-1|NA
CAWTFGLDTEAFF
TGTGCCTGGACCTTCGGACTCGACACTGAAGCTTTCTTT
>NA|TRBV29-1|TRBJ1-1|TRBD1
CSALGQGAATEAFF
TGCAGCGCCTTAGGACAGGGGGCCGCCACTGAAGCTTTCTTT
>NA|TRBV27|TRBJ1-4|TRBD1
CASCPHRGRADEKLFF
TGTGCCAGCTGTCCACACAGGGGGAGGGCTGATGAAAAACTGTTTTTT
>NA|TRBV28|TRBJ1-6|TRBD1
CASSPTLGTGVRRLHF
TGTGCCAGCAGCCCTACCCTCGGGACAGGGGTAAGAAGGCTCCACTTT
>NA|TRBV12-3/TRBV12-4|TRBJ2-2|NA
CASSFLGGTGELFF
TGTGCCAGCAGTTTCCTAGGTGGCACCGGGGAGCTGTTTTTT
>NA|TRBV2|TRBJ1-1|NA
CASAGGSGMNTEAFF
TGTGCCAGCGCCGGTGGGAGCGGTATGAACACTGAAGCTTTCTTT
>NA|TRBV6-1|TRBJ1-5|NA
CASKKGGNQPQHF
TGTGCCAGCAAGAAGGGGGGCAATCAGCCCCAGCATTTT
>NA|TRBV27|TRBJ2-3|TRBD2
CASSSNRRTLAGGTSTDTQYF
TGTGCCAGCAGTTCCAATCGGCGGACGCTAGCGGGGGGAACGAGCACAGATACGCAGTATTTT
>few|TRBV7-6|TRBJ1-2|TRBD1
CASSYRDREGYTF
TGTGCCAGCAGCTACCGCGACAGGGAAGGCTACACCTTC
>many|TRBV12-3/TRBV12-4|TRBJ1-5|NA
CASSPTSVGQPQHF
TGTGCCAGCAGCCCCACCTCTGTGGGTCAGCCCCAGCATTTT
>NA|TRBV7-8|TRBJ2-5|TRBD2
CASSFTGLAGPLGGKTQYF
TGTGCCAGCAGCTTCACGGGACTAGCGGGGCCTCTAGGAGGGAAGACCCAGTACTTC
>NA|TRBV6-5|TRBJ1-1|NA
CASSYDASTEAFF
TGTGCCAGCAGTTACGACGCAAGTACTGAAGCTTTCTTT